This T cell receptor beta chain was captured in a study of neoadjuvant anti-PD-1 for oral cavity cancer. On the study more broadly: Non-progressing patients received a fourth nivolumab dose near day 43, then surgery on days 50-56.

The assay was immunoSEQ multiplex PCR, and TCRdb's table has in-frame clones only and misses some. Among 13,000 or so clones listed, about three fifths were seen once. Germline CDR1 reads PRHDT; CDR2 reads FYEKMQ (reference sequence). The ends lost 0 bases at V and 0 bases at J; junction bases unmatched: 2. CDR3 length equals 16 residues. This clonotype was obtained from a person aged 40-85 years with oral cavity squamous cell carcinoma. The rearrangement links TRBV13 to TRBJ2-3; 8 nucleotides align to TRBD2. The sequenced sample was tumor tissue, obtained before nivolumab (anti-PD-1) treatment. CDR3 loop: CASSLGSSGSTDTQYF. In nucleotides, the CDR3 is TGTGCCAGCAGCTTAGGGTCTAGCGGGAGCACAGATACGCAGTATTTT.